One TCR beta chain is described in this entry. This entry belongs to a study of blood T cell repertoires in COVID-19. Turning to the study itself: Collection of acute and convalescent COVID-19 samples took place in the United States, Italy and Spain. Sample material is recorded as cDNA or gDNA derived from T cells, B-cell-depleted T cells, or PBMCs.

Original data processing: Estimation of nucleated cell counts was performed using reference gene primer amplification. TCRdb's copy holds only in-frame clones and misses some; the assay was immunoSEQ multiplex PCR. D and trimming were read from the DNA, whereas the V and J calls and clone size are those reported in that table. This repertoire shows over 110,000 clones, about 76% found once; its top ten account for about an eighth. Between the trimmed V and J ends, which lost 4 bases and 4 bases, there was a span of 2 bases. Germline V gives CDR1 SGHAT, CDR2 FQNNGV. The CDR3 is made up of 10 amino acids.

The specimen was peripheral blood. This sequence originates from a man older than 75 with acute or convalescent COVID-19. The rearrangement links TRBV11-2 to TRBJ2-7; the D is unclear. Here the CDR3 reads CASSSYEQYF. The CDR3, as DNA: TGTGCCAGCAGCTCGTACGAGCAGTACTTC.